This T cell receptor beta chain was obtained from a study of CD8 T cells in ankylosing spondylitis. Study-level points and caveats: Made up of eight or nine highly homologous variants, a TCR beta motif appeared characteristic of ankylosing spondylitis blood.

Using its own MiXCR run on the 5' RACE reads, TCRdb lists one record per CDR3 protein. The data show roughly 200,000 distinct CDR3 sequences, over 10% seen once. For this clonotype: Its antigen is as yet unknown.

Germline CDR1 reads MNHEY; CDR2 reads SMNVEV (reference sequence). Between the trimmed V and J ends, which lost 0 bases and 9 bases, there was a span of 9 bases. CDR3 length equals 13 residues. Sample: blood, either unsorted or a sorted T cell fraction (not recorded which). The V gene is TRBV27, the J gene TRBJ2-1; TRBD2 might be the D (6 bases). This clonotype was sampled from a male donor with ankylosing spondylitis or in good health (not recorded which). This CDR3 is CASSLSGGSEQFF. The CDR3 nucleotides read TGTGCCAGCAGTTTATCAGGAGGGAGTGAGCAGTTCTTC.